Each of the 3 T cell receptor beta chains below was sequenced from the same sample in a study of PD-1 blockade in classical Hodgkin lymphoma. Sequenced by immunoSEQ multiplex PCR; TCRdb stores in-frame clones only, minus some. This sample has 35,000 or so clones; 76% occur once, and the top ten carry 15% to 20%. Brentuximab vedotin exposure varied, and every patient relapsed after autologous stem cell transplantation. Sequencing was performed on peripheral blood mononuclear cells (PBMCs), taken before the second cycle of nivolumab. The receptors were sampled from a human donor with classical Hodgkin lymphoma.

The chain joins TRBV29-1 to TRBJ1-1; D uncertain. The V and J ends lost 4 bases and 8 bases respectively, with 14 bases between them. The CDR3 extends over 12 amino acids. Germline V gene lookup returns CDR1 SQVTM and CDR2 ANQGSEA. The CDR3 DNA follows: TGCAGCGTTGGGTGGGTAAGGAGAGAAGCTTTCTTT. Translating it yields CSVGWVRREAFF. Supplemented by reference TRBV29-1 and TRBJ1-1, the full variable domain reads SAVISQKPSRDICQRGTSLTIQCQVDSQVTMMFWYRQQPGQSLTLIATANQGSEATYESGFVIDKFPISRPNLTFSTLTVSNMSPEDSSIYLCSVGWVRREAFFGQGTRLTVV.

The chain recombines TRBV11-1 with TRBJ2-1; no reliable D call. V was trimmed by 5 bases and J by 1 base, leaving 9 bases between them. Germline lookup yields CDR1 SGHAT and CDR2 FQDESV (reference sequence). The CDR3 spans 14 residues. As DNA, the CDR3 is TGTGCCAGCAGCCGATCTCCTTCCTACAATGAGCAGTTCTTC. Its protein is CASSRSPSYNEQFF.

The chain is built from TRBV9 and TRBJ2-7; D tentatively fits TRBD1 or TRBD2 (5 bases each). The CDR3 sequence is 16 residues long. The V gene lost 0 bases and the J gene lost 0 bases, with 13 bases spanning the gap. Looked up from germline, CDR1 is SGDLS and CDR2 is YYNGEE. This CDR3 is CASSVGGPLSSYEQYF. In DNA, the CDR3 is TGTGCCAGCAGCGTAGGGGGACCGTTGAGCTCCTACGAGCAGTACTTC.